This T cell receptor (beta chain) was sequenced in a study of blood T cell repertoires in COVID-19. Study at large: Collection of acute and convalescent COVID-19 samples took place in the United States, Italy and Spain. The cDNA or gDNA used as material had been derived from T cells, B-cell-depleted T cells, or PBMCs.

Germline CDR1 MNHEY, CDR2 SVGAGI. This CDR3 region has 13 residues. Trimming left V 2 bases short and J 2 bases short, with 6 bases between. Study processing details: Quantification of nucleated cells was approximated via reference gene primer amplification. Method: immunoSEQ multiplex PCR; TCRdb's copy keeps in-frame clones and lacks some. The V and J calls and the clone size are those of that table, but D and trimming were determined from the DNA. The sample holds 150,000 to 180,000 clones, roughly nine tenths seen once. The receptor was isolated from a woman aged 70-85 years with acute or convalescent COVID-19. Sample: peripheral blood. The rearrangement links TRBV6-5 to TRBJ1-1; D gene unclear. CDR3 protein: CASSYESNTEAFF. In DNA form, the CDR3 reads TGTGCCAGCAGTTACGAGTCAAACACTGAAGCTTTCTTT.